This note documents a single T cell receptor (beta chain) sequence. This entry is derived from a study of blood T cell repertoires in COVID-19. The CDR3 length is 17 residues. J lost 3 bases, V lost 0 bases, and 10 bases had no gene match. The germline gives CDR1 SGHTA, CDR2 FQGTGA. Sequencing was performed with immunoSEQ multiplex PCR; in TCRdb, only in-frame clones are kept and a portion is missing. Of approximately 140,000 clones listed, approximately 90% are singletons. The sequence was collected from a human donor with COVID-19, enrolled during active disease. The donor label of this sample is uncertain. The rearrangement links TRBV7-3 to TRBJ1-2; TRBD1 matches 7 bases. Sequenced: peripheral blood. The CDR3 reads CASSLTPDRARDYGYTF. CDR3 in DNA: TGTGCCAGCAGCTTAACCCCAGACAGGGCAAGAGACTATGGCTACACCTTC.